The rows below give T cell receptor beta chains drawn from one sample of a study of Graves' ophthalmopathy and Graves' hyperthyroidism. TCRdb re-called the multiplex PCR reads through MiXCR, storing one row per CDR3 protein. The sample has hundreds of thousands of distinct CDR3 sequences, roughly two fifths seen once. Specimen: peripheral blood. Every receptor here comes from an adult man with Graves' ophthalmopathy. The CDR3 runs from the conserved cysteine through the conserved F or W. The order of the fields is V gene, J gene, clone size, D gene, CDR3 protein, CDR3 DNA. A D gene is named only where the DNA matches it firmly. Clone sizes are given selectively: once, few, many, or a class where the clone is expanded.

>TRBV20-1|TRBJ1-1|many|NA
CSASRENTEAFF
TGCAGTGCCTCACGAGAGAACACTGAAGCTTTCTTT
>TRBV2|TRBJ2-7|few|NA
CASSTGLRDEQYF
TGTGCCAGCAGTACGGGGCTCAGGGACGAGCAGTACTTC
>TRBV7-2|TRBJ2-7|NA|NA
CASSLGSLWVPESYEQYF
TGTGCCAGCAGCTTAGGTTCTCTCTGGGTCCCCGAGTCCTACGAGCAGTACTTC
>TRBV10-2|TRBJ1-2|NA|TRBD1
CASSPMGQGNYGYTF
TGCGCCAGCAGCCCAATGGGACAGGGGAACTATGGCTACACCTTC
>TRBV6-1|TRBJ1-1|NA|NA
CASSYIGGTEAFF
TGTGCCAGCAGTTACATCGGAGGGACTGAAGCTTTCTTT
>TRBV20-1|TRBJ2-5|NA|TRBD2
CSASVGRLAGGETQYF
TGCAGTGCTAGCGTCGGGCGGCTAGCGGGGGGTGAGACCCAGTACTTC
>TRBV7-3|TRBJ2-2|NA|NA
CASSSRRPASNTGELFF
TGTGCCAGCAGCTCGAGGCGTCCAGCTTCGAACACCGGGGAGCTGTTTTTT
>TRBV25-1|TRBJ2-2|NA|NA
CASSLEGRYTGELFF
TGTGCCAGCAGTTTAGAGGGACGGTACACCGGGGAGCTGTTTTTT
>TRBV20-1|TRBJ2-7|many|NA
CSALTGSSSWHF
TGCAGTGCTCTAACAGGGTCCTCTAGCTGGCACTTC
>TRBV7-8|TRBJ1-4|few|NA
CASSLLSDALEEKLFF
TGTGCCAGCAGCTTACTGTCCGATGCTCTGGAGGAAAAACTGTTTTTT
>TRBV4-3|TRBJ1-2|NA|TRBD1
CASSHTGGPYGYTF
TGCGCCAGCAGCCATACAGGGGGACCCTATGGCTACACCTTC
>TRBV20-1|TRBJ2-2|NA|TRBD2
CSAQGLHTGELFF
TGCAGTGCCCAGGGACTACACACCGGGGAGCTGTTTTTT
>TRBV11-2|TRBJ2-5|once|TRBD1
CASRGTGGSGSQYF
TGTGCCAGCAGGGGTACAGGGGGCTCAGGATCCCAGTACTTC
>TRBV2|TRBJ1-1|few|TRBD1
CASHGQGKRTEAFF
TGTGCCAGCCACGGACAGGGAAAAAGGACTGAAGCTTTCTTT
>TRBV19|TRBJ1-6|NA|NA
CAWSVTGGSNSPLHF
TGTGCCTGGAGCGTGACAGGAGGAAGTAATTCACCCCTCCACTTT
>TRBV29-1|TRBJ1-3|few|NA
CSVYKMDVFSGNTIYF
TGCAGCGTATATAAAATGGACGTCTTCTCTGGAAACACCATATATTTT
>TRBV6-6|TRBJ1-1|NA|NA
CASSYCTRNTEAFF
TGTGCCAGCAGTTACTGCACGAGGAACACTGAAGCTTTCTTT
>TRBV11-2|TRBJ2-5|NA|NA
CASSREVGNWRGEETQYF
TGTGCCAGCAGTAGGGAAGTCGGTAACTGGCGGGGCGAAGAGACCCAGTACTTC
>TRBV29-1|TRBJ2-7|few|NA
CSVGGTFDSYEQYF
TGCAGCGTTGGCGGGACATTCGACTCCTACGAGCAGTACTTC
>TRBV25-1|TRBJ2-2|NA|TRBD2
CAWSVGLAGSTGELFF
TGTGCCTGGAGTGTAGGGCTAGCGGGGAGCACCGGGGAGCTGTTTTTT
>TRBV24-1|TRBJ1-5|few|TRBD1
CATSDRDRGQETQHF
TGTGCCACCAGTGACAGGGACAGGGGACAAGAGACCCAGCATTTT
>TRBV19|TRBJ2-5|NA|TRBD2
CASSIRSGGTKETQYF
TGTGCCAGTAGTATTCGTAGCGGGGGAACCAAGGAGACCCAGTACTTC
>TRBV7-9|TRBJ2-2|NA|NA
CASKLGFANTGELFF
TGTGCCAGCAAATTGGGGTTCGCGAACACCGGGGAGCTGTTTTTT
>TRBV7-9|TRBJ2-2|NA|TRBD2
CASSPSGSTGELFF
TGCGCCAGCAGCCCCAGCGGGAGCACCGGGGAGCTGTTTTTT
>TRBV10-3|TRBJ2-7|many|TRBD1
CAISWTGDEQYF
TGTGCCATCAGTTGGACAGGCGACGAGCAGTACTTC
>TRBV20-1|TRBJ2-7|NA|NA
CSAATATYEQYF
TGCAGTGCCGCGACAGCTACCTACGAGCAGTACTTC
>TRBV6-5|TRBJ2-7|NA|NA
CASRSVAGDNYEQYF
TGTGCCAGCAGAAGCGTGGCAGGGGATAACTACGAGCAGTACTTC
>TRBV24-1|TRBJ1-4|few|TRBD1
CATSDPGTGGEKLFF
TGTGCCACCAGTGACCCAGGGACAGGGGGTGAAAAACTGTTTTTT
>TRBV29-1|TRBJ2-7|many|TRBD1
CSVGGQGVYEQYF
TGCAGCGTAGGTGGACAGGGGGTTTACGAGCAGTACTTC
>TRBV20-1|TRBJ2-7|few|TRBD1
CSARPSGTGAYEQYF
TGCAGTGCTAGGCCATCCGGGACAGGGGCCTACGAGCAGTACTTC
>TRBV25-1|TRBJ1-4|few|TRBD1
CASSDSAGTALEKLFF
TGTGCCAGCAGTGATAGTGCCGGGACAGCGCTTGAAAAACTGTTTTTT
>TRBV7-9|TRBJ2-5|NA|NA
CASSQPESARPDRQETQYF
TGTGCCAGCAGCCAGCCGGAATCAGCTCGGCCGGATAGGCAAGAGACCCAGTACTTC
>TRBV19|TRBJ1-5|NA|TRBD1
CASRRQGNNQPQHF
TGTGCCAGTAGAAGACAGGGGAACAATCAGCCCCAGCATTTT
>TRBV2|TRBJ1-2|NA|NA
CASGLTVYGYTF
TGTGCCAGCGGGTTGACAGTCTATGGCTACACCTTC
>TRBV7-9|TRBJ1-1|many|NA
CASRTHQGTEAFF
TGTGCCAGCAGGACTCACCAGGGGACTGAAGCTTTCTTT
>TRBV9|TRBJ1-1|NA|NA
CASSSARPHRGTEAFF
TGTGCCAGCAGTTCCGCACGACCACACCGAGGCACTGAAGCTTTCTTT
>TRBV11-3|TRBJ1-4|few|NA
CASSIETGNGKLFF
TGTGCCAGCAGCATAGAGACAGGCAATGGGAAACTGTTTTTT
>TRBV5-1|TRBJ1-2|many|NA
CASSLAAQEGGTF
TGCGCCAGCAGCTTGGCCGCTCAGGAAGGAGGCACCTTC
>TRBV20-1|TRBJ1-2|many|NA
CSARDRTENYGYTF
TGCAGTGCTAGAGATAGGACGGAGAACTATGGCTACACCTTC
>TRBV20-1|TRBJ2-5|NA|NA
CSARRTVRETQYF
TGCAGTGCTAGAAGGACAGTTCGGGAGACCCAGTACTTC
>TRBV10-3|TRBJ1-2|many|TRBD1
CAIRGQSINYGYTF
TGTGCCATCAGGGGACAGTCAATTAACTATGGCTACACCTTC
>TRBV25-1|TRBJ2-2|many|NA
CASSRRQGRGITGELFF
TGTGCCAGCAGCCGGCGACAGGGGAGGGGTATCACCGGGGAGCTGTTTTTT
>TRBV6-6|TRBJ2-5|few|NA
CASRLPGQPQETQYF
TGTGCCAGCCGCCTTCCTGGACAGCCACAAGAGACCCAGTACTTC
>TRBV19|TRBJ2-5|NA|TRBD1
CASSSQGALVETQYF
TGTGCCAGTAGTTCTCAGGGGGCGTTGGTGGAGACCCAGTACTTC
>TRBV13|TRBJ2-7|many|NA
CASSLGLGQGEQYF
TGTGCCAGCAGCTTAGGCCTAGGGCAAGGCGAGCAGTACTTC
>TRBV14|TRBJ1-2|many|TRBD1
CASSQDLAGGRGYTF
TGTGCCAGCAGCCAAGATCTGGCAGGGGGTCGCGGCTACACCTTC
>TRBV25-1|TRBJ1-1|many|NA
CASLRAGASKAEAFF
TGTGCCAGCCTCCGAGCAGGGGCATCTAAGGCTGAAGCTTTCTTT
>TRBV10-2|TRBJ1-2|NA|NA
CASSPTGSYGCTF
TGCGCCAGCAGTCCGACAGGCTCGTATGGCTGCACCTTC
>TRBV20-1|TRBJ1-2|many|NA
CSARLQNGYTF
TGCAGTGCTAGATTGCAGAATGGCTACACCTTC
>TRBV6-5|TRBJ1-2|few|NA
CASTNTGPNYGYTF
TGTGCCAGCACCAACACAGGTCCTAACTATGGCTACACCTTC
>TRBV12-3/TRBV12-4|TRBJ1-4|NA|NA
CASSLWTGGTNEKLFF
TGTGCCAGCAGTTTATGGACGGGCGGAACTAATGAAAAACTGTTTTTT
>TRBV11-2|TRBJ1-2|many|NA
CASSLGGARGYTF
TGTGCCAGCAGCTTAGGGGGCGCGCGTGGCTACACCTTC
>TRBV3-1|TRBJ1-6|few|NA
CASSDFHNSPLHF
TGTGCCAGCAGCGATTTCCATAATTCACCCCTCCACTTT
>TRBV29-1|TRBJ2-3|NA|TRBD1
CSGRTGVTDTQYF
TGCAGCGGGAGGACAGGAGTCACAGATACGCAGTATTTT